One and the same sample provided the 20 T cell receptor beta chains below, sequenced in a study of blood T cell repertoires in COVID-19 (dated by TCRdb to about 2020). Library generation was performed with the immunoSEQ multiplex PCR assay. In its TCRdb copy, this immuneACCESS table keeps in-frame sequences only and misses some clones. Where compared with another copy, unresolved V genes explain less than half of these, and the others have no known cause. A total of roughly 95,000 clones appear in this sample, approximately 78% of them only once. Of the sample, under 7.5% is held by the ten largest clones. Specimen: peripheral blood. The receptor source for this set is a man aged 45-65 years with active or convalescent COVID-19.

The chain is built from TRBV15 and TRBJ2-2; 9 bases line up with TRBD1. The germline V gene has CDR1 LNHNV and CDR2 YYDKDF (reference sequence). The CDR3 spans 14 residues. V dropped 7 bases and J dropped 4; count of bases not matched to a gene: 4. CDR3 sequence reads: CATNTGGPTGELFF. CDR3 DNA sequence: TGTGCCACCAACACAGGGGGCCCCACCGGGGAGCTGTTTTTT.

The rearrangement joins TRBV3-1 (or the pseudogene TRBV3-2) to TRBJ1-6, with D hard to call. CDR3 size: 14 residues. Germline lookup yields CDR1 LGHDT and CDR2 YNNKEL (reference sequence). V lost 2 bases to trimming and J lost 8 bases, with 10 bases between them. CDR3 coding DNA: TGTGCCAGCAGCCAAATCCATCGCGATTCACCCCTCCACTTT. It specifies CASSQIHRDSPLHF.

The chain is built from TRBV5-1 and TRBJ2-5; TRBD1 agrees at 9 bases. The V and J ends lost 4 bases and 5 bases, in that order; junction bases with no gene match: 6. The CDR3 loop spans 14 amino acids. Germline V gene sequence: CDR1 SGHRS, CDR2 YFSETQ. In DNA, the CDR3 is TGCGCCAGCAGCGTGGGACAGGGTGACGAGACCCAGTACTTC. Translating it yields CASSVGQGDETQYF.

The chain joins TRBV7-2 to TRBJ2-3; D is perhaps TRBD2 (7 bases). Germline values: CDR1 SGHTA, CDR2 FQGNSA. The V and J ends lost 4 bases and 2 bases respectively, with 16 bases between them. CDR3 length: 16 amino acids. DNA of the CDR3: TGTGCCAGCAGCTGGGGTCCGGGGGGCTTCACAGATACGCAGTATTTT. Its translation: CASSWGPGGFTDTQYF.

This chain links TRBV11-3 with TRBJ1-6, with D possibly being TRBD1 (6 bases). Trimming removed 4 bases at V and 11 bases at J, with 12 bases between. The CDR3 extends over 13 amino acids. Germline V gene lookup returns CDR1 SGHNT and CDR2 YENEEA. The CDR3 DNA sequence: TGTGCCAGCAGCTCGGGACAAAGAGCACCCCTCCACTTT. Translation gives CASSSGQRAPLHF.

The chain links TRBV4-3 to TRBJ1-3; D is perhaps TRBD1 (5 bases). Germline V gene lookup returns CDR1 LGHNA and CDR2 YSLEER. The CDR3 contains 16 residues. Trimming stripped 0 bases from V and 4 bases from J, with 13 bases between. The CDR3 reads CASSQDWGGAGNTIYF. Here the CDR3 DNA reads TGCGCCAGCAGCCAAGATTGGGGGGGAGCCGGAAACACCATATATTTT.

This rearrangement joins TRBV5-1 to TRBJ1-6, with 8 bases aligning to TRBD1. The V gene end was trimmed by 5 bases and the J gene end by 7 bases; junction bases not matched to a gene: 5. Germline V CDR1 and CDR2: SGHRS, YFSETQ. The CDR3 consists of 14 residues. The CDR3 region is CASREGQVNSPLHF. CDR3 nucleotides: TGCGCCAGCAGGGAGGGACAGGTGAATTCACCCCTCCACTTT.

The J gene is TRBJ1-2, the V gene TRBV10-3; no definite D call. Germline V CDR1 and CDR2: ENHRY, SYGVKD. V was trimmed by 4 bases and J by 3 bases, leaving 15 bases between them. The CDR3 length is 15 residues. Here the CDR3 reads CAISVSASGDYGYTF. CDR3 bases: TGTGCCATCAGTGTATCGGCCAGCGGGGACTATGGCTACACCTTC.

This sequence joins TRBV11-2 and TRBJ2-7, with D unclear. Trimming stripped 1 base from V and 3 bases from J, with 4 bases between. Germline V CDR1 and CDR2: SGHAT, FQNNGV. The CDR3 is made up of 12 amino acids. CDR3 DNA: TGTGCCAGCAGCTTAGTCTTCTACGAGCAGTACTTC. Translated: CASSLVFYEQYF.

The V gene is TRBV19, the J gene TRBJ1-2; D gene uncertain. Germline V gene sequence: CDR1 LNHDA, CDR2 SQIVND (reference sequence). This CDR3 contains 11 residues. The V and J ends lost 6 bases and 3 bases respectively, with 5 bases between them. CDR3 residues: CASSQDYGYTF. CDR3 bases: TGTGCCAGTAGCCAGGACTATGGCTACACCTTC.

This sequence joins TRBV10-1 and TRBJ1-1, with 8 bases matching TRBD1. The CDR3 consists of 12 residues. Germline V gene lookup returns CDR1 WNHNN and CDR2 SYGVQD (reference sequence). Trimming at V came to 5 bases and at J to 5 bases, leaving 1 base not matched to a gene. This CDR3 reads CASSRQGTEAFF. The CDR3 bases are TGCGCCAGCAGTCGACAGGGGACTGAAGCTTTCTTT.

This rearrangement joins TRBV19 to TRBJ2-3; 8 positions agree with TRBD2. CDR1 is LNHDA and CDR2 is SQIVND in the germline V gene (reference sequence). V lost 5 bases and J lost 0; bases outside the gene matches: 4. This CDR3 contains 15 residues. The CDR3 nucleotides are TGTGCCAGTAGTCGGCGGGGGGTCAGCACAGATACGCAGTATTTT. Encoded protein: CASSRRGVSTDTQYF.

This clone appeared once. The rearrangement links TRBV10-1 to TRBJ2-2; no definite D call. The V end was cut by 5 bases, the J end by 4 bases, with 5 bases between. The germline V gene encodes CDR1 WNHNN and CDR2 SYGVQD (reference sequence). There are 12 residues in the CDR3. The CDR3 DNA sequence: TGCGCCAGCAGTAGAGCCACCGGGGAGCTGTTTTTT. As protein: CASSRATGELFF.

This chain joins TRBV5-6 and TRBJ1-6; 7 bases align to TRBD1. Germline V gives CDR1 SGHDT, CDR2 YYEEEE. This CDR3 spans 14 amino acids. The trim removed 3 bases at V and 9 bases at J, leaving 6 bases unmatched. CDR3 in amino acids: CASSYDRVSSPLHF. The CDR3 coding sequence is TGTGCCAGCAGCTATGACAGGGTCAGTTCACCCCTCCACTTT.

This clone was seen only once. This rearrangement joins TRBV5-4 to TRBJ2-3; 8 bases align to TRBD2. The V gene end was trimmed by 1 base and the J gene end by 2 bases; junction bases not matched to a gene: 9. Germline V CDR1 and CDR2: SGHNT, YYREEE (reference sequence). The CDR3 runs to 17 residues. CDR3 DNA sequence: TGTGCCAGCAGCTTGATGGTTAGCGGGGTGAACACAGATACGCAGTATTTT. The encoded protein is CASSLMVSGVNTDTQYF.

The chain couples TRBV7-6 to TRBJ1-1; D unresolved. CDR1 SGHVS and CDR2 FNYEAQ come from the germline V gene. The CDR3 consists of 11 residues. With 1 base removed from V and 10 bases from J, the gap between germline ends came to 7 bases. In DNA, the CDR3 is TGTGCCAGCAGCTTAGACAGTTCAGCTTTCTTT. The encoded protein is CASSLDSSAFF. The variable domain in full, with the rest retrieved from reference TRBV7-6 and TRBJ1-1, is GAGVSQSPRYKVTKRGQDVALRCDPISGHVSLYWYRQALGQGPEFLTYFNYEAQQDKSGLPNDRFSAERPEGSISTLTIQRTEQRDSAMYRCASSLDSSAFFGQGTRLTVV.

The chain couples TRBV19 to TRBJ1-4, with 9 bases lining up with TRBD1. V lost 7 bases to trimming and J lost 8 bases; unmatched junction nucleotides: 5. Germline V gene sequence: CDR1 LNHDA, CDR2 SQIVND (reference sequence). CDR3 length: 13 residues. The CDR3 here is CASTGTGREKLFF. The DNA of the CDR3 is TGTGCCAGTACCGGGACAGGGCGAGAAAAACTGTTTTTT.

A word on this clone: The same CDR3 can be traced to other DNA sequences in this sample. The rearrangement links TRBV6-5 to TRBJ1-2, with a possible D match to TRBD1 (5 bases). Germline lookup yields CDR1 MNHEY and CDR2 SVGAGI. V dropped 5 bases and J dropped 1 base, with 14 bases sitting between them. The CDR3 has 15 residues. This CDR3 is CASSPGGRRNYGYTF. The CDR3 DNA follows: TGTGCCAGCAGTCCCGGGGGACGCCGTAACTATGGCTACACCTTC.

CDR3 amino acids: CATSARETQYF. The CDR3 DNA sequence: TGTGCCACAAGCGCCAGAGAGACCCAGTACTTC. The rearrangement joins TRBV15 to TRBJ2-5; D is unclear. V was cut by 9 bases and J by 4 bases, with 9 bases left in between. Germline CDR1 LNHNV, CDR2 YYDKDF (reference sequence). The CDR3 loop spans 11 amino acids.

By proportion, this clone is medium-sized. The identical CDR3 is also encoded by other nucleotide sequences in the sample. J is TRBJ1-5 and V is TRBV3-1 (or the pseudogene TRBV3-2); D is unclear. Germline CDR1 LGHDT, CDR2 YNNKEL (reference sequence). Trimming took 6 bases from V and 0 from J, leaving 9 bases between them. The CDR3 loop spans 14 amino acids. The CDR3 region is CASSTGDSNQPQHF. CDR3 DNA sequence: TGTGCCAGCAGTACGGGAGATAGCAATCAGCCCCAGCATTTT.